Listed here are 10 T cell receptor beta chains from one sample, sequenced in a study of T cell repertoires in cytomegalovirus infection. MiXCR, run by TCRdb on the reads, gives a single entry per CDR3 protein. Among some 920,000 distinct CDR3 sequences listed, approximately 31% were seen once. These receptors have no identified antigens. The specimen comprised cultured CD8+ T cells from PBMCs, sampled from culture after CMV antigen stimulation. Source of these receptors: a human donor in good health (CMV status not recorded). Some clones in this sample may be carry-over from other donors' samples.

This clonotype has more than one count but fewer than ten. The J gene is TRBJ1-6, the V gene TRBV27; D possibly corresponds to TRBD1 (5 bases). The germline V gene has CDR1 MNHEY and CDR2 SMNVEV (reference sequence). This CDR3 comprises 14 residues. V was shortened by 2 bases and J by 13 bases, with 15 bases between the two germline ends. The CDR3 nucleotides are TGTGCCAGCAGTTTAGCCCGATCGGGGGTGCCCCTCCACTTT. It encodes CASSLARSGVPLHF.

This clonotype has only one observation. A much larger clone lies a single base off, so this may be a read error. V gene TRBV7-2 combines with J gene TRBJ2-1; 9 bases align to TRBD2. Germline V lookup: CDR1 SGHTA, CDR2 FQGNSA. There are 16 residues in the CDR3. This CDR3 reads CVSSLMASGAYNEQFF. The CDR3 DNA reads TGTGTCAGCAGCTTAATGGCTAGCGGGGCCTACAATGAGCAGTTCTTC.

This clonotype was counted between two and nine times. This chain connects TRBV6-2 or TRBV6-3 to TRBJ2-1, with a tentative D call TRBD2 (5 bases). V was cut by 4 bases and J by 6 bases, with 7 bases left in between. Germline V gene sequence: CDR1 MNHEY, CDR2 SVGEGT. The CDR3 runs to 12 residues. This CDR3 is CASSSGINEQFF. CDR3 DNA sequence: TGTGCCAGCAGTTCGGGGATCAATGAGCAGTTCTTC.

V gene TRBV13 combines with J gene TRBJ1-6; no clear D. The CDR3 runs 16 residues. Deletions cut 0 bases from V and 0 bases from J, with 6 bases between. Per germline, CDR1 PRHDT and CDR2 FYEKMQ (reference sequence). CDR3 DNA sequence: TGTGCCAGCAGCTTAGGAAAGAGCTCCTATAATTCACCCCTCCACTTT. Its translation: CASSLGKSSYNSPLHF. Full variable domain (outside the CDR3, taken from reference TRBV13 and TRBJ1-6): AAGVIQSPRHLIKEKRETATLKCYPIPRHDTVYWYQQGPGQDPQFLISFYEKMQSDKGSIPDRFSAQQFSDYHSELNMSSLELGDSALYFCASSLGKSSYNSPLHFGNGTRLTVT.

The J gene is TRBJ2-7, the V gene TRBV7-3, with TRBD1 as a possible D gene (5 bases). Germline CDR1 reads SGHTA; CDR2 reads FQGTGA. The CDR3 has 16 amino acids. The V end lost 8 bases, the J end lost 3 bases, and 23 bases lay between the germline ends. The CDR3 nucleotides read TGTGCCAGCGAATACAGATTGGGGTCCAGGGTCTACGAGCAGTACGTC. Translation: CASEYRLGSRVYEQYV.

This clonotype was seen only a few times. This chain connects TRBV4-1 to TRBJ2-7; D is perhaps TRBD2 (6 bases). Germline V CDR1 and CDR2: MGHRA, YSYEKL. V lost 1 base to trimming and J lost 4 bases, with 14 bases between them. This CDR3 is 15 amino acids long. The CDR3 DNA is TGCGCCAGCAGCCAAGCGGCGGGAATACAATACGAGCAGTACGTC. This translates into CASSQAAGIQYEQYV.

The DNA for the CDR3 is TGTGCCAGCAGTTTATTCGGCATTGAAGCTTTCTTT. It specifies CASSLFGIEAFF. This sequence joins TRBV28 and TRBJ1-1; the D is unclear. V was trimmed by 1 base and J by 7 bases, leaving 7 bases between them. Germline-derived CDR1 and CDR2 are MDHEN and SYDVKM. The CDR3 is 12 amino acids.

The chain combines TRBV2 with TRBJ2-2, with TRBD2 matching over 16 bases. V shed 5 bases, J shed 14 bases, and the junction held 8 bases outside the gene matches. The CDR3 length is 15 residues. Germline assignment: CDR1 SNHLY and CDR2 FYNNEI. In DNA, the CDR3 is TGTGCCAGCAGTCGTCCCGGGACTAGCGGGGGGGCTCTGTTTTTT. It yields the protein CASSRPGTSGGALFF.

The genes are TRBV18 and TRBJ1-2; D is unclear. This CDR3 comprises 14 residues. V shed 6 bases and J shed 5 bases, with 16 bases lying between them. CDR1 and CDR2 from the germline V gene are KGHSH and LQKENI. The CDR3 protein is CASSPDPPAYGYTF. DNA for the CDR3: TGTGCCAGCTCCCCGGACCCCCCGGCGTATGGCTACACCTTC.

The chain's CDR3 is CASWTSGYNEQFF. CDR3 nucleotide sequence: TGTGCCTCATGGACTAGCGGGTACAATGAGCAGTTCTTC. The chain joins TRBV19 to TRBJ2-1, with 11 bases aligning to TRBD2. Germline V gene lookup returns CDR1 LNHDA and CDR2 SQIVND (reference sequence). Trimming took 11 bases from V and 4 from J; bases not matched to a gene: 4. The CDR3 runs 13 residues.